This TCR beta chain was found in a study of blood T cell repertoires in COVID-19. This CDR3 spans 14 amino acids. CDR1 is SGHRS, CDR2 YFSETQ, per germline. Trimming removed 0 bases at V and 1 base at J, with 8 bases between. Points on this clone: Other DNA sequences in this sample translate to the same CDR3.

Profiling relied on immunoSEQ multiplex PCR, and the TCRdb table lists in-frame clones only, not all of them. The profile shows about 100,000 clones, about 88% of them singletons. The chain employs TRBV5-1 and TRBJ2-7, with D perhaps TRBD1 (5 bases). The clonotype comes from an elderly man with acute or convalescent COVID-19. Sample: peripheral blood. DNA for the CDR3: TGCGCCAGCAGCTTGGGCGACAGTTCCTACGAGCAGTACTTC. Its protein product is CASSLGDSSYEQYF.